The 23 T cell receptor beta chains presented below share a single source sample, sequenced in a study of shared clonotypes between healthy human individuals. TCRdb keeps only in-frame clones here, not all; method: immunoSEQ multiplex PCR. In the table there are approximately 2.5 million clones, about 92% of which are singletons. Material: naive CD4+ T cells sorted from blood. Subset here: CD45RA+ positively selected. The receptors come from a man aged 18-30 years in good health.

J is TRBJ2-1 and V is TRBV29-1; tentatively, D is TRBD1 or TRBD2 (5 bases each). There are 14 residues in the CDR3. V dropped 7 bases and J dropped 6 bases, with 19 bases sitting between them. Germline V lookup: CDR1 SQVTM, CDR2 ANQGSEA. Here the CDR3 reads CSGVFWGIPNEQFF. DNA of the CDR3: TGCAGCGGGGTATTTTGGGGGATTCCCAATGAGCAGTTCTTC.

J is TRBJ2-5 and V is TRBV27, with 7 bases aligning to TRBD1. Losses at the gene ends were 5 bases for V and 4 bases for J; bases not matched to a gene: 10. Germline V CDR1 and CDR2: MNHEY, SMNVEV (reference sequence). This CDR3 is built from 15 residues. CDR3 residues: CASSIEGASRETQYF. CDR3 DNA sequence: TGTGCCAGCAGTATCGAGGGGGCGTCTCGAGAGACCCAGTACTTC.

V is TRBV27 and J is TRBJ1-4, with 7 bases that match TRBD1. V was pared by 7 bases and J by 8 bases, with 13 bases of the junction left unmatched. This CDR3 has 15 amino acids. CDR1 and CDR2 from the germline V gene are MNHEY and SMNVEV (reference sequence). CDR3 sequence (DNA): TGTGCCAGCACCCCCCTCAGGGGGAAGAGGGAAAAACTGTTTTTT. It encodes CASTPLRGKREKLFF.

This clone came up once. The V call is TRBV18, the J call TRBJ2-7; 8 nucleotides agree with TRBD2. Trimming removed 3 bases from V and 2 bases from J; junction bases left unmatched: 3. From germline, CDR1 is KGHSH and CDR2 LQKENI. The CDR3 runs 14 residues. The CDR3 region is CASSPRGGTYEQYF. CDR3 coding DNA: TGTGCCAGCTCACCCCGGGGGGGGACCTACGAGCAGTACTTC.

J is TRBJ2-1 and V is TRBV25-1; 8 bases fit TRBD2. Germline loops: CDR1 MGHDK, CDR2 SYGVNS. The CDR3 is made up of 14 amino acids. The J segment lost 8 bases and the V segment lost 4 bases, leaving 7 bases of the junction unmatched. This chain's CDR3 is CASSAPGLDYEQFF. As DNA, the CDR3 is TGTGCCAGCAGTGCCCCGGGACTAGATTATGAGCAGTTCTTC.

The chain recombines TRBV10-3 with TRBJ1-1; TRBD1 matches 7 bases. The trim removed 4 bases at V and 4 bases at J, leaving 9 bases unmatched. CDR1 is ENHRY, CDR2 SYGVKD, per germline. The CDR3 spans 15 residues. This chain's CDR3 is CAISGSVAGGTEAFF. CDR3 nucleotide sequence: TGTGCCATCAGTGGTTCGGTGGCAGGGGGCACTGAAGCTTTCTTT.

V and J are TRBV30 and TRBJ2-1; TRBD2 agrees at 11 bases. From germline, CDR1 is GTSNPN and CDR2 SVGIG (reference sequence). With 1 base clipped from V and 10 bases from J, the junction kept 6 bases outside the gene matches. The length of the CDR3 is 14 residues. CDR3 residues: CAWSGASGGSEQFF. The CDR3 DNA follows: TGTGCCTGGAGTGGGGCTAGCGGGGGGAGCGAGCAGTTCTTC.

The rearrangement links TRBV7-2 to TRBJ2-7, with 7 bases lining up with TRBD1. This CDR3 has 15 residues. V was clipped by 5 bases and J by 2 bases; unmatched bases: 9. The germline V gene has CDR1 SGHTA and CDR2 FQGNSA. The CDR3 DNA follows: TGTGCCAGCAGCCCCAAAGGGGGCGGCCCCTACGAGCAGTACTTC. Its protein is CASSPKGGGPYEQYF.

As to this clone: Other nucleotide sequences in the sample specify the same CDR3. This chain uses TRBV18 with TRBJ2-7, with 7 bases that match TRBD1. With 6 bases clipped from V and 6 bases from J, the junction kept 5 bases outside the gene matches. CDR3 length: 12 residues. CDR1 KGHSH and CDR2 LQKENI come from the germline V gene. CDR3 bases: TGTGCCAGCTCCCCGAGGGGGCTCGAGCAGTACTTC. This sequence encodes CASSPRGLEQYF.

This chain links TRBV30 with TRBJ2-2; D unclear. This CDR3 comprises 15 residues. Germline V gene data show CDR1 as GTSNPN and CDR2 as SVGIG (reference sequence). Between the trimmed V and J ends, which lost 2 bases and 6 bases, there was a span of 16 bases. The CDR3 sequence is CAWSNLEPGPGELFF. The CDR3 DNA is TGTGCCTGGAGTAATCTCGAACCCGGCCCCGGGGAGCTGTTTTTT. The entire variable domain, with the rest obtained from reference TRBV30 and TRBJ2-2, is as follows: SQTIHQWPATLVQPVGSPLSLECTVEGTSNPNLYWYRQAAGRGLQLLFYSVGIGQISSEVPQNLSASRPQDRQFILSSKKLLLSDSGFYLCAWSNLEPGPGELFFGEGSRLTVL.

Notes on this clone: Other DNA variants within this sample encode the same CDR3. V gene TRBV7-2 combines with J gene TRBJ2-5; weak D call: TRBD1 (6 bases). CDR3 length: 13 residues. Germline CDR1 SGHTA, CDR2 FQGNSA. Trimming removed 2 bases from V and 4 bases from J, with 8 bases in between. CDR3 amino acids: CASSLRGRETQYF. In DNA form, the CDR3 reads TGTGCCAGCAGCTTAAGGGGGAGAGAGACCCAGTACTTC.

The rearrangement uses TRBV6-5 and TRBJ1-1, with D maybe TRBD1 (5 bases). This CDR3 spans 14 amino acids. Trimming shortened V by 7 bases and J by 8 bases, and 20 bases separated the two germline ends. CDR1 is MNHEY and CDR2 is SVGAGI in the germline V gene. Here the CDR3 reads CASTLRRGELEAFF. The CDR3 nucleotides read TGTGCCAGCACCCTCCGACGGGGGGAACTCGAAGCTTTCTTT.

About this clone itself: The germline gene is not matched at one end of the junction; a read error may be the cause. The gene calls are TRBV18 and TRBJ2-7; D is perhaps TRBD2 (5 bases). Germline CDR1 is KGHSH and CDR2 is LQKENI. This CDR3 has 14 amino acids. This chain's CDR3 is CASSPDLASHEQYF. For the CDR3, the DNA is TGTGCCAGCTCACCAGATCTAGCCTCCCACGAGCAGTACTTC. The full variable domain, rest sourced from reference TRBV18 and TRBJ2-7, is NAGVMQNPRHLVRRRGQEARLRCSPMKGHSHVYWYRQLPEEGLKFMVYLQKENIIDESGMPKERFSAEFPKEGPSILRIQQVVRGDSAAYFCASSPDLASHEQYFGPGTRLTVT.

V usage is TRBV7-8 and J usage is TRBJ1-2, with 11 bases lining up with TRBD1. The J segment lost 7 bases and the V segment lost 3 bases, leaving 10 bases of the junction unmatched. The germline CDR1 and CDR2 sequences are SGHVS and FQNEAQ. CDR3 length equals 16 residues. The CDR3: CASSLEIGQGAGGYTF. CDR3 coding DNA: TGTGCCAGCAGCTTGGAGATAGGACAGGGGGCAGGTGGCTACACCTTC.

The chain carries TRBV5-1 and TRBJ2-3; D ambiguous. Germline V gene lookup returns CDR1 SGHRS and CDR2 YFSETQ. V gave up 4 bases and J gave up 2 bases, with 11 bases separating them. There are 14 residues in the CDR3. The CDR3 protein is CASSPLGPTDTQYF. As DNA, the CDR3 is TGCGCCAGCAGCCCGCTGGGCCCCACAGATACGCAGTATTTT. Full variable domain (outside the CDR3, taken from reference TRBV5-1 and TRBJ2-3): KAGVTQTPRYLIKTRGQQVTLSCSPISGHRSVSWYQQTPGQGLQFLFEYFSETQRNKGNFPGRFSGRQFSNSRSEMNVSTLELGDSALYLCASSPLGPTDTQYFGPGTRLTVL.

This clone was detected once. This sequence joins TRBV25-1 and TRBJ2-1; D is ambiguous. The CDR3 contains 11 residues. V lost 4 bases and J 10 bases, leaving 8 bases between the germline ends. CDR1 MGHDK and CDR2 SYGVNS come from the germline V gene. The CDR3 DNA reads as TGTGCCAGCAGTGTAAATGGAGAGCAGTTCTTC. Protein product: CASSVNGEQFF.

CDR3 in DNA: TGTGCCAGCAGTGTCATGGGGCCCGAGACCCAGTACTTC. The encoded protein is CASSVMGPETQYF. The chain employs TRBV2 and TRBJ2-5; TRBD1 might be the D (5 bases). V lost 4 bases to trimming and J lost 5 bases, with 11 bases between them. This CDR3 is 13 amino acids long. Germline CDR1 and CDR2: SNHLY and FYNNEI.

The count of this clone is one. The same CDR3 is also encoded by other DNA sequences in this sample. The V call is TRBV18, the J call TRBJ2-6; D unresolved. Germline lookup yields CDR1 KGHSH and CDR2 LQKENI. The CDR3 is made up of 13 amino acids. With 0 bases removed from V and 4 bases from J, the gap between germline ends came to 1 base. CDR3 amino acids: CASSPPGANVLTF. The CDR3 DNA reads TGTGCCAGCTCACCACCAGGGGCCAACGTCCTGACTTTC.

The sample holds one count of this clone. This chain connects TRBV2 to TRBJ2-2; D gene unclear. There are 15 residues in the CDR3. The ends were cut back, 2 bases at V and 1 base at J, with 8 bases in the middle. In germline, CDR1 is SNHLY, CDR2 FYNNEI. The CDR3 spells CASSERAGNTGELFF. The DNA for the CDR3 is TGTGCCAGCAGTGAAAGGGCAGGGAACACCGGGGAGCTGTTTTTT. Full variable domain (remainder filled in from reference TRBV2 and TRBJ2-2): EPEVTQTPSHQVTQMGQEVILRCVPISNHLYFYWYRQILGQKVEFLVSFYNNEISEKSEIFDDQFSVERPDGSNFTLKIRSTKLEDSAMYFCASSERAGNTGELFFGEGSRLTVL.

The chain combines TRBV5-6 with TRBJ2-5; a possible D gene is TRBD2 (6 bases). This CDR3 has 13 amino acids. Trimming stripped 3 bases from V and 2 bases from J, with 8 bases between. CDR1 is SGHDT and CDR2 is YYEEEE in the germline V gene. The CDR3 nucleotides are TGTGCCAGCAGCTGGAGCGGGCAAGAGACCCAGTACTTC. It specifies CASSWSGQETQYF.

This clone was counted once. CDR3 nucleotide sequence: TGTGCCAGCACCACAAGGGGCCCCCGCTCCTACAATGAGCAGTTCTTC. As protein: CASTTRGPRSYNEQFF. The chain employs TRBV7-2 and TRBJ2-1; D is perhaps TRBD1 (5 bases). V lost 7 bases and J lost 0, with 16 bases in between. The length of the CDR3 is 16 residues. Germline V gives CDR1 SGHTA, CDR2 FQGNSA.

A single count supports this clone. V and J are TRBV7-2 and TRBJ1-2, with a weak D call TRBD1 (5 bases). The germline V gene has CDR1 SGHTA and CDR2 FQGNSA. CDR3 length: 14 amino acids. Trimming stripped 5 bases from V and 5 bases from J, with 15 bases between. The CDR3 nucleotides read TGTGCCAGCAGCGCACAGGAGAAGGTTTATGGCTACACCTTC. Translating it yields CASSAQEKVYGYTF.

V usage is TRBV2 and J usage is TRBJ2-7; the D gene is possibly TRBD2 (5 bases). Germline V gives CDR1 SNHLY, CDR2 FYNNEI. This CDR3 has 13 residues. Trimming took off 5 bases at V and 4 bases at J, with 12 bases between the two ends. The CDR3 region is CASSYPGSYEQYF. The CDR3 DNA reads as TGTGCCAGCAGTTATCCGGGGTCGTACGAGCAGTACTTC.